This TCR beta chain derives from a study of OX40 agonist ivuxolimab in advanced cancers. In the study overall: Melanoma, hepatocellular carcinoma, head and neck or renal cell cancer occurred in dose-escalation patients.

Unmatched junction bases numbered 1, after V lost 2 bases and J lost 1 base. The CDR3 has 14 residues. Germline V gene sequence: CDR1 SGHAT, CDR2 FQNNGV. The assay was immunoSEQ multiplex PCR, and TCRdb's table has in-frame clones only and misses some. This repertoire shows about 76,000 clones, around four fifths found once; its top ten account for around 1.8%. This clone was observed a single time. The specimen was CD4+ or CD8+ T cells sorted from blood, collected in a trial of the OX40 agonist ivuxolimab. This receptor was taken from an adult with an advanced solid tumor such as melanoma, head and neck, liver or kidney cancer. The chain carries TRBV11-2 and TRBJ1-1; 7 bases line up with TRBD1. The CDR3 protein is CASSLQGGNTEAFF. CDR3 DNA: TGTGCCAGCAGCTTACAGGGGGGGAACACTGAAGCTTTCTTT.